This entry describes one T cell receptor beta chain. The clone's antigen remains unknown. A single base separates this from a much larger clone, so it may be a read error. The time point label, as the study defines it: persistent/refractory GD, antithyroid drugs over 5 years with positive TRAb. For both TCR sequencing and RNA sequencing, RNA was extracted from PBMCs using TRIzol. The diagnosis of Graves' disease was made according to American Thyroid Association guidelines. Patients were recruited from an endocrinology department in Xi'an, China. Each patient gave approximately 9 milliliters of peripheral blood, collected in an EDTA anticoagulant tube. Ficoll Paque Plus density gradient separation was used to isolate PBMCs, and no further T cell sorting was done. An Agilent 2100 Bioanalyzer and agarose gel were used to assess RNA quality, and a NanoDrop 2000 was used to measure RNA concentration. Receptor amplification or capture employed multiplex PCR. The instrument given in TCRdb is Illumina HiSeq 4000. To build TCR beta libraries, CDR3 regions were amplified by Arm-PCR using iRepertoire HTBI primers. PCR products were gel purified before sequencing. Concerning the study's data processing: Across samples, 55 to 80 TRBV and 13 to 15 TRBJ segments were identified and used for gene usage analysis of CDR3 amino acid clonotypes. COPE and FqMerger were used to merge filtered high-quality paired reads into contigs. BLAST was used to align contigs to IMGT TRBV, TRBD and TRBJ reference genes, and CDR3 was defined according to IMGT. Highly expanded clones were defined as clonotypes with a frequency above 0.1%. Shannon entropy was used to measure repertoire diversity, and the Gini coefficient was used to measure V-J evenness. A clonotype was considered public if more than one individual shared it. The public sequencing data were trimmed at Q25 with fastp and processed into clonotypes with MiXCR by TCRdb, which kept only in-frame beta chains. Merged by CDR3 protein, the rows form single entries marked with the most common genes and DNA. These V and J calls rely on TCRdb rather than the paper's analysis. Recorded for this sample are 650,000 to 700,000 distinct CDR3 sequences; 25% to 35% of them occurred a single time. The ten top clones hold 42% of the sample.

This record belongs to a study of regulatory T cells in long-lasting Graves disease (dated by TCRdb to the early 2020s). Study-wide context: To count as having persistent Graves' disease, a patient had to have received antithyroid drug treatment for over 5 years with TSH receptor autoantibodies remaining persistently positive. Peripheral blood TCR sequencing and RNA sequencing compared persistent Graves' disease patients with newly diagnosed Graves' disease patients. The study was registered as a clinical trial and conducted in China. A total of roughly 35 samples underwent TCR sequencing: about 13 from persistent and roughly 20 from newly diagnosed Graves' disease patients. Persistent Graves' disease patients in the clinical cohort had taken antithyroid drugs for roughly ten years on average.

General study outcomes and caveats: Peripheral blood alone was examined, since thyroid tissue, which constituted the primary lesion, could not be accessed. Persistent patients shared more public clonotypes among themselves (fewer than 3,000) than newly diagnosed patients did (about 900). The small sample size was acknowledged by the authors as a limitation that may reduce accuracy. Sequencing and analysis were limited to the TCR beta chain. Compared with newly diagnosed patients, persistent Graves' disease patients had lower TCR Shannon entropy and fewer highly expanded clones, which suggests clonal expansion.

This clonotype originated in a female donor with Graves disease. This sample comprised peripheral blood mononuclear cells (PBMCs), obtained when the disease was refractory, from a patient treated with antithyroid drugs.

The DNA sequence is as follows: TGTGCCAGCAGTTCCCCCAGCGAGCCTGAAGCTCTCTTT. It encodes CASSSPSEPEALF. The chain uses TRBV28 and TRBJ1-1; no confident D gene assignment can be made. The CDR3 covers 13 residues, taking in both the cysteine and the phenylalanine. Of the read, only the CDR3 DNA is kept; its 39 bases are in frame from base 1. The germline V gene yields MDHEN for CDR1 and SYDVKM for CDR2.